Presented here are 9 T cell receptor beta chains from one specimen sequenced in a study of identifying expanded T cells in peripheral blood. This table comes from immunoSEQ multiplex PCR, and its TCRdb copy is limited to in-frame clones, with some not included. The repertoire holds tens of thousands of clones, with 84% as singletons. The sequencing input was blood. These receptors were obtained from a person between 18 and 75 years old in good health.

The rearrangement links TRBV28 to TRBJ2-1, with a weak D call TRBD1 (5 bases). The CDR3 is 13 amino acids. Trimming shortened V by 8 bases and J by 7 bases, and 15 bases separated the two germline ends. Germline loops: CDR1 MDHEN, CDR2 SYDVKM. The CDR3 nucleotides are TGTGCCAGCCTACTGCCAGGGCGTAATGAGCAGTTCTTC. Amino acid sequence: CASLLPGRNEQFF.

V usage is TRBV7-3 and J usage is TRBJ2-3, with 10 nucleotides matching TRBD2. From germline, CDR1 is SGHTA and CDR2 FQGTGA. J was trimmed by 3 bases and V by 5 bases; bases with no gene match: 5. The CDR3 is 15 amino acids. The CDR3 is CASSQLAGITDTQYF. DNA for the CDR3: TGTGCCAGCAGCCAACTAGCGGGAATAACAGATACGCAGTATTTT.

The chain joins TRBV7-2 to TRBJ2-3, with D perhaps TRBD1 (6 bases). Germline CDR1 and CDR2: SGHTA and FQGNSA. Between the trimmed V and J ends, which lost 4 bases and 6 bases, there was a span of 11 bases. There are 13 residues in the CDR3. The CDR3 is CASSYPRGDTQYF. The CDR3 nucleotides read TGTGCCAGCAGCTACCCGAGGGGGGATACGCAGTATTTT.

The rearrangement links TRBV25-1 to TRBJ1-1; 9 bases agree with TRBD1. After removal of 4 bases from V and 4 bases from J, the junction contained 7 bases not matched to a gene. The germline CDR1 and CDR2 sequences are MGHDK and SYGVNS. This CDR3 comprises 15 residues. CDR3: CASSAYGQGITEAFF. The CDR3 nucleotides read TGTGCCAGCAGTGCGTACGGACAGGGGATCACTGAAGCTTTCTTT. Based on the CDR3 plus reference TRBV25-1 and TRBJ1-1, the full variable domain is EADIYQTPRYLVIGTGKKITLECSQTMGHDKMYWYQQDPGMELHLIHYSYGVNSTEKGDLSSESTVSRIRTEHFPLTLESARPSHTSQYLCASSAYGQGITEAFFGQGTRLTVV.

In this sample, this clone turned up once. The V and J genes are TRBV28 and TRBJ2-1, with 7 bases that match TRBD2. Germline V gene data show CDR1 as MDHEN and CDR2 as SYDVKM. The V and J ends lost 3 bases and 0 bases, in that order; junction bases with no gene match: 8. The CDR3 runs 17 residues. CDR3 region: CASSFYLAESSYNEQFF. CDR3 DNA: TGTGCCAGCAGTTTTTACCTAGCGGAGAGCTCCTACAATGAGCAGTTCTTC.

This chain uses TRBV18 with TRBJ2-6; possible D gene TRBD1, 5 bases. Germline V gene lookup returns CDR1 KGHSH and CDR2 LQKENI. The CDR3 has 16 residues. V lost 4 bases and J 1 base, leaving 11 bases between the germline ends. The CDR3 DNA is TGTGCCAGCTCACAGAACCAGGGATCTGGGGCCAACGTCCTGACTTTC. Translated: CASSQNQGSGANVLTF. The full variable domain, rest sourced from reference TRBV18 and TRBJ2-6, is NAGVMQNPRHLVRRRGQEARLRCSPMKGHSHVYWYRQLPEEGLKFMVYLQKENIIDESGMPKERFSAEFPKEGPSILRIQQVVRGDSAAYFCASSQNQGSGANVLTFGAGSRLTVL.

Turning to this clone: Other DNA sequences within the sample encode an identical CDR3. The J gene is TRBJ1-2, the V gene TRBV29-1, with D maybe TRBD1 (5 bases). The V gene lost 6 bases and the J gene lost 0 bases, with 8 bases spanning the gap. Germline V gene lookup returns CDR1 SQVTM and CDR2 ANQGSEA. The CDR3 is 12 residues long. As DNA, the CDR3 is TGCAGCGTCGGGGGTTCTAACTATGGCTACACCTTC. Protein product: CSVGGSNYGYTF.

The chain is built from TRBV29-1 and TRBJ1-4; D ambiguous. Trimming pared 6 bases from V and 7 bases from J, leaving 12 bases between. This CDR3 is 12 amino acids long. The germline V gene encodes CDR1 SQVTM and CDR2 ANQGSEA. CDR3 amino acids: CSVLEDVEKLFF. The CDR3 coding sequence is TGCAGCGTCCTCGAGGACGTTGAAAAACTGTTTTTT.

CDR3 nucleotides: TGCAGCGTCAAAGGGGCGGACCAAGAGACCCAGTACTTC. It translates to CSVKGADQETQYF. V is TRBV29-1 and J is TRBJ2-5, with D perhaps matching TRBD1 (5 bases). Trimming took 6 bases from V and 0 from J, leaving 11 bases between them. The germline gives CDR1 SQVTM, CDR2 ANQGSEA. CDR3 size: 13 residues. Based on the CDR3 plus reference TRBV29-1 and TRBJ2-5, the full variable domain is SAVISQKPSRDICQRGTSLTIQCQVDSQVTMMFWYRQQPGQSLTLIATANQGSEATYESGFVIDKFPISRPNLTFSTLTVSNMSPEDSSIYLCSVKGADQETQYFGPGTRLLVL.